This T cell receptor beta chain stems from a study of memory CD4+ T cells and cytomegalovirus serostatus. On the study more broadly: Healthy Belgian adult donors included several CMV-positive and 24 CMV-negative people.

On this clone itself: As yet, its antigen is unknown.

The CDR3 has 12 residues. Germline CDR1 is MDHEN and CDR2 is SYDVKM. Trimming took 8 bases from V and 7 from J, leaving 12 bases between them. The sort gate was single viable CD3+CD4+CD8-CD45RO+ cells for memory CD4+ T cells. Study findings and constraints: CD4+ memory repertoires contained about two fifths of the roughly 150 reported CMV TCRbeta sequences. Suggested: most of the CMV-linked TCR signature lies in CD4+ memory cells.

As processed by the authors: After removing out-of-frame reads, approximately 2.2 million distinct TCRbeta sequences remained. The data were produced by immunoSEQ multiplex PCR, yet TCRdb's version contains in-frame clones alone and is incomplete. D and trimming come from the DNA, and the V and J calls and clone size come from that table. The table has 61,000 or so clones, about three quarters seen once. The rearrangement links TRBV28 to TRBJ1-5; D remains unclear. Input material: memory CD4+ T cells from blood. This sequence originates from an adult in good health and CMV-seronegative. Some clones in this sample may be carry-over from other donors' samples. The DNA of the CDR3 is TGTGCCAGCTGTAAGACCCAACAGCCCCAGCATTTT. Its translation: CASCKTQQPQHF.